Listed below are T cell receptor beta chains from one sample, sequenced in a study of blood T cell repertoires in COVID-19. Method: immunoSEQ multiplex PCR; TCRdb's copy keeps in-frame clones and lacks some. The sample records 75,000 to 90,000 clones, 75% to 90% being singletons. The sequencing sample was made of peripheral blood. All receptors come from a woman in her 70s with acute or convalescent COVID-19. The CDR3 runs from the conserved cysteine through the conserved F or W. Fields, in order: J gene, clone size, V gene, D gene, CDR3 DNA, CDR3 protein. The D gene is left open where the match is weak. A row's size may be missing; if present it is once, few, many or a size class.

j_call: TRBJ1-2
clone_size: .
v_call: TRBV4-2
d_call: TRBD1
cdr3_nt: TGTGCCAGCAGCCAAGATCCGGGACAGGGGGCAAGGATCTATGGCTACACCTTC
cdr3_aa: CASSQDPGQGARIYGYTF

j_call: TRBJ2-1
clone_size: .
v_call: TRBV9
d_call: TRBD2
cdr3_nt: TGTGCCAGCAGCTATTTCACTAGCGGAATCAACAATGAGCAGTTCTTC
cdr3_aa: CASSYFTSGINNEQFF

j_call: TRBJ2-3
clone_size: once
v_call: TRBV6-5
d_call: TRBD1
cdr3_nt: TGTGCCACCAAGAGGACAGGGACAGATACGCAGTATTTT
cdr3_aa: CATKRTGTDTQYF

j_call: TRBJ2-7
clone_size: .
v_call: TRBV7-2
d_call: TRBD1
cdr3_nt: TGTGCCAGCAGCCCCCTATTCCGGGACAGGAGTGAGCAGTACTTC
cdr3_aa: CASSPLFRDRSEQYF

j_call: TRBJ1-2
clone_size: .
v_call: TRBV10-3
d_call: .
cdr3_nt: TGTGCCATCAGACAGGGCGACGGCTACACCTTC
cdr3_aa: CAIRQGDGYTF

j_call: TRBJ1-3
clone_size: .
v_call: TRBV9
d_call: .
cdr3_nt: TGTGCCAGCAGCCCCGGTGGAAACACCATATATTTT
cdr3_aa: CASSPGGNTIYF

j_call: TRBJ1-3
clone_size: .
v_call: TRBV4-2
d_call: TRBD1
cdr3_nt: TGTGCCAGCAGCCAAGTTGGGACAGGGACTGGAAACACCATATATTTT
cdr3_aa: CASSQVGTGTGNTIYF

j_call: TRBJ2-3
clone_size: .
v_call: TRBV4-2
d_call: TRBD2
cdr3_nt: TGTGCCAGCAGCCAATCTGAGCGGGGGCAGGATACGCAGTATTTT
cdr3_aa: CASSQSERGQDTQYF

j_call: TRBJ2-7
clone_size: .
v_call: TRBV18
d_call: .
cdr3_nt: TGTGCCAGCTCACCACCGCCCCCGGGGGAGCAGTACTTC
cdr3_aa: CASSPPPPGEQYF

j_call: TRBJ1-1
clone_size: .
v_call: TRBV7-2
d_call: TRBD1
cdr3_nt: TGTGCCAGCAGCTCGTCAGGGACAGTCACTGAAGCTTTCTTT
cdr3_aa: CASSSSGTVTEAFF

j_call: TRBJ2-7
clone_size: .
v_call: TRBV5-1
d_call: TRBD1
cdr3_nt: TGCGCCAGCAGCGCTTACAGGGGGAGCCTATACGAGCAGTACTTC
cdr3_aa: CASSAYRGSLYEQYF

j_call: TRBJ2-1
clone_size: .
v_call: TRBV6-2/TRBV6-3
d_call: .
cdr3_nt: TGTGCCAGCAGTACTCAGCGTCCCTACAATGAGCAGTTCTTC
cdr3_aa: CASSTQRPYNEQFF

j_call: TRBJ2-7
clone_size: .
v_call: TRBV27
d_call: TRBD1
cdr3_nt: TGTGCCAGCAGCCCGTTTATCGTCCCCGGGACAGGGAAACGGGAGCAGTACTTC
cdr3_aa: CASSPFIVPGTGKREQYF

j_call: TRBJ1-2
clone_size: .
v_call: TRBV20-1
d_call: .
cdr3_nt: TGCAGTGCTAGTAATGAGGGCCTCTATGGCTACACCTTC
cdr3_aa: CSASNEGLYGYTF

j_call: TRBJ1-2
clone_size: .
v_call: TRBV4-2
d_call: TRBD1
cdr3_nt: TGTGCCAGCAGCCAATCGCGGGGACAGGTCGACGAGGGGGTAACTTTAGGCTACACCTTC
cdr3_aa: CASSQSRGQVDEGVTLGYTF

j_call: TRBJ1-1
clone_size: .
v_call: TRBV21-1
d_call: .
cdr3_nt: TGTGCCAGCAGCAAAGCGCAACGAGGGATCGGGATGGGCACTGAAGCTTTCTTT
cdr3_aa: CASSKAQRGIGMGTEAFF

j_call: TRBJ1-1
clone_size: .
v_call: TRBV6-2/TRBV6-3
d_call: .
cdr3_nt: TGTGCCAGCAGTTACGGTCCCCCAAGGGGAACTGAAGCTTTCTTT
cdr3_aa: CASSYGPPRGTEAFF

j_call: TRBJ1-3
clone_size: .
v_call: TRBV19
d_call: .
cdr3_nt: TGTGCCAGTAGTATACTGACAGGCTCTGGAAACACCATATATTTT
cdr3_aa: CASSILTGSGNTIYF

j_call: TRBJ2-2
clone_size: .
v_call: TRBV9
d_call: .
cdr3_nt: TGTGCCAGCAGCGTAGCTGGGGGCTATGACGGGGAGCTGTTTTTT
cdr3_aa: CASSVAGGYDGELFF

j_call: TRBJ1-5
clone_size: .
v_call: TRBV20-1
d_call: .
cdr3_nt: TGCAGTGCTAGTTTTCCAGGGCTTTTATATAGCAATCAGCCCCAGCATTTT
cdr3_aa: CSASFPGLLYSNQPQHF

j_call: TRBJ2-5
clone_size: .
v_call: TRBV24-1
d_call: .
cdr3_nt: TGTGCCACCAGTGATCCCCGAAGTAGCACCGTCTACCAAGAGACCCAGTACTTC
cdr3_aa: CATSDPRSSTVYQETQYF

j_call: TRBJ2-7
clone_size: .
v_call: TRBV27
d_call: .
cdr3_nt: TGTGCCAGCAGTTTATACGGTGCTCAGGGTGGTGACGAGCAGTACTTC
cdr3_aa: CASSLYGAQGGDEQYF

j_call: TRBJ1-1
clone_size: few
v_call: TRBV7-2
d_call: .
cdr3_nt: TGTGCCAGCAGCTTGGGGGGATACAACACTGAAGCTTTCTTT
cdr3_aa: CASSLGGYNTEAFF

j_call: TRBJ1-2
clone_size: .
v_call: TRBV27
d_call: .
cdr3_nt: TGTGCCAGCAGTTTATCCCCACAGCTCAACTATGGCTACACCTTC
cdr3_aa: CASSLSPQLNYGYTF

j_call: TRBJ2-5
clone_size: once
v_call: TRBV5-1
d_call: TRBD2
cdr3_nt: TGCGCCAGCACCGTAGCCGGGACTAGCGAAGAGACCCAGTACTTC
cdr3_aa: CASTVAGTSEETQYF

j_call: TRBJ2-7
clone_size: .
v_call: TRBV2
d_call: TRBD1
cdr3_nt: TGTGCCAGCAGGGCGGACAGGGGAGACTACGAGCAGTACTTC
cdr3_aa: CASRADRGDYEQYF

j_call: TRBJ1-6
clone_size: .
v_call: TRBV10-1
d_call: .
cdr3_nt: TGCGCCAGCAGCCCGACGGGCTATAATTCACCCCTCCACTTT
cdr3_aa: CASSPTGYNSPLHF

j_call: TRBJ1-2
clone_size: .
v_call: TRBV7-9
d_call: .
cdr3_nt: TGTGCCAGCAGCCAAGGACAGAGACCTAACGGCTACACCTTC
cdr3_aa: CASSQGQRPNGYTF

j_call: TRBJ1-6
clone_size: .
v_call: TRBV6-2/TRBV6-3
d_call: .
cdr3_nt: TGTGCCAGCAGCCTGCAGACACTGATTAATTCACCCCTCCACTTT
cdr3_aa: CASSLQTLINSPLHF

j_call: TRBJ2-5
clone_size: .
v_call: TRBV11-3
d_call: .
cdr3_nt: TGTGCCAGCAGCTTAGGGGGGGACTCTCGGGAGACCCAGTACTTC
cdr3_aa: CASSLGGDSRETQYF

j_call: TRBJ1-5
clone_size: .
v_call: TRBV19
d_call: TRBD1
cdr3_nt: TGTGCCGGCGGACAGGGAATCAATCAGCCCCAGCATTTT
cdr3_aa: CAGGQGINQPQHF

j_call: TRBJ2-7
clone_size: once
v_call: TRBV24-1
d_call: TRBD2
cdr3_nt: TGTGCCACCAGTGATTTGCTGGGACTATCAGACTACGAGCAGTACTTC
cdr3_aa: CATSDLLGLSDYEQYF

j_call: TRBJ2-7
clone_size: medium-sized
v_call: TRBV14
d_call: .
cdr3_nt: TGTGCCAGCAGTCCAGGGTCGGGGGCCTACGAGCAGTACTTC
cdr3_aa: CASSPGSGAYEQYF

j_call: TRBJ1-1
clone_size: .
v_call: TRBV29-1
d_call: .
cdr3_nt: TGCAGCGCCAGACAGGTGAACACTGAAGCTTTCTTT
cdr3_aa: CSARQVNTEAFF

j_call: TRBJ2-7
clone_size: .
v_call: TRBV6-5
d_call: TRBD2
cdr3_nt: TGTGCCAGCAGTTTAAGCGGGGCGGCGGGGGAGCAGTACTTC
cdr3_aa: CASSLSGAAGEQYF

j_call: TRBJ2-1
clone_size: once
v_call: TRBV10-3
d_call: TRBD2
cdr3_nt: TGTGCCATCAGCGGGACTAGCCAATACAATGAGCAGTTCTTC
cdr3_aa: CAISGTSQYNEQFF

j_call: TRBJ1-2
clone_size: .
v_call: TRBV4-2
d_call: .
cdr3_nt: TGTGCCAGCAGCGCCGCCGGGACAAACTATGGCTACACCTTC
cdr3_aa: CASSAAGTNYGYTF

j_call: TRBJ1-6
clone_size: .
v_call: TRBV10-1
d_call: .
cdr3_nt: TGCGCCAGCAGTGAGACCTTTGACAGCTCCTATAATTCACCCCTCCACTTT
cdr3_aa: CASSETFDSSYNSPLHF

j_call: TRBJ2-7
clone_size: .
v_call: TRBV6-2/TRBV6-3
d_call: .
cdr3_nt: TGTGCCAGCAGTTACTCGAGGACTCCGGGCTACGAGCAGTACTTC
cdr3_aa: CASSYSRTPGYEQYF

j_call: TRBJ2-3
clone_size: .
v_call: TRBV4-1
d_call: TRBD2
cdr3_nt: TGCGCCAGCAGCCAAGAGAGAGTGCGGGGGGGCCGAAGCACAGATACGCAGTATTTT
cdr3_aa: CASSQERVRGGRSTDTQYF

j_call: TRBJ1-2
clone_size: .
v_call: TRBV27
d_call: .
cdr3_nt: TGTGCCAGCAGTTTTTTCGGGACTCGAGGGAACTATGGCTACACCTTC
cdr3_aa: CASSFFGTRGNYGYTF

j_call: TRBJ1-2
clone_size: few
v_call: TRBV15
d_call: TRBD1
cdr3_nt: TGTGCCACCAGCAGAGATCGGGAGGGGGCATACTATGGCTACACCTTC
cdr3_aa: CATSRDREGAYYGYTF

j_call: TRBJ1-6
clone_size: .
v_call: TRBV11-3
d_call: TRBD1
cdr3_nt: TGTGCCAGCAGCTCGGGGACAGGGGTCGCTTCACCCCTCCACTTT
cdr3_aa: CASSSGTGVASPLHF

j_call: TRBJ2-1
clone_size: .
v_call: TRBV9
d_call: .
cdr3_nt: TGTGCCAGCTCTCCAATCACAGGGAGTGAGCAGTTCTTC
cdr3_aa: CASSPITGSEQFF

j_call: TRBJ1-1
clone_size: .
v_call: TRBV5-1
d_call: .
cdr3_nt: TGCGCCAGCAGCTTGGGGGGAGACACTGAAGCTTTCTTT
cdr3_aa: CASSLGGDTEAFF

j_call: TRBJ1-3
clone_size: .
v_call: TRBV5-1
d_call: .
cdr3_nt: TGCGCCAGCAGCCCACAACCGGACAGAGGAAACACCATATATTTT
cdr3_aa: CASSPQPDRGNTIYF

j_call: TRBJ1-5
clone_size: few
v_call: TRBV19
d_call: .
cdr3_nt: TGTGCCAGTAGTATCTGGGTCGGCCCGGGTCAGCCCCAGCATTTT
cdr3_aa: CASSIWVGPGQPQHF